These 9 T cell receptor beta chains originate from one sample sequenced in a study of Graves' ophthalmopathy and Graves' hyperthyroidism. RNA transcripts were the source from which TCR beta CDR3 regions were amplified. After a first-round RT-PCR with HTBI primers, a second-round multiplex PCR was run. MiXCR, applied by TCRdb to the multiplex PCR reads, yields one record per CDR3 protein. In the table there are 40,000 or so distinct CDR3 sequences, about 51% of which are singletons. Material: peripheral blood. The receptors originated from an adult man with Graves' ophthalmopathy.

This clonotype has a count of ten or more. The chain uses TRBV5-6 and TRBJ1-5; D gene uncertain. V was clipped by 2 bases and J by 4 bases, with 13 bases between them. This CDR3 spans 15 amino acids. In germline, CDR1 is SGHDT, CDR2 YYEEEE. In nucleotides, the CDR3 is TGTGCCAGCAGCTTTCAGGCAGTCAGTAATCAGCCCCAGCATTTT. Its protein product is CASSFQAVSNQPQHF.

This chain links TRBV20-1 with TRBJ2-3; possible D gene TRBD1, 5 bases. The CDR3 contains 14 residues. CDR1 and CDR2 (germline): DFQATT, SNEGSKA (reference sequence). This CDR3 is CSDSHGALTDTQYF. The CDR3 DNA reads TGCAGCGACTCACATGGGGCTCTCACAGATACGCAGTATTTT.

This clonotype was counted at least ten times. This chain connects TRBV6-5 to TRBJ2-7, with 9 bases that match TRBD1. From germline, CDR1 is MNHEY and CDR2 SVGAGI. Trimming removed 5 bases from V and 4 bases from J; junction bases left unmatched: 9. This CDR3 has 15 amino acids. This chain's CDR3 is CASSASGTGSYEQYV. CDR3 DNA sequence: TGTGCCAGCAGTGCCTCCGGGACAGGGTCGTACGAGCAGTACGTC.

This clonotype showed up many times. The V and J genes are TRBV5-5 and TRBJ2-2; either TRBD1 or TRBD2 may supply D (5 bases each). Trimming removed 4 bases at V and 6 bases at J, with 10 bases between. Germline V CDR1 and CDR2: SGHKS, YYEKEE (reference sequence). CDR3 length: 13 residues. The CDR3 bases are TGTGCCAGCAGCCCCGGGACGTCCGGGGAGCTGTTTTTT. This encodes CASSPGTSGELFF.

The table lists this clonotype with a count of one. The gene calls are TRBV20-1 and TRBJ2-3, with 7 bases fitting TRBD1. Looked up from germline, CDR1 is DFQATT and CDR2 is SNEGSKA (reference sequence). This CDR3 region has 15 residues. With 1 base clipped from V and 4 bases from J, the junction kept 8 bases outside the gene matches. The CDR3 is CSARGQTGKSDTQYF. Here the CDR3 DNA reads TGCAGTGCTAGAGGCCAGACAGGGAAATCAGATACGCAGTATTTT.

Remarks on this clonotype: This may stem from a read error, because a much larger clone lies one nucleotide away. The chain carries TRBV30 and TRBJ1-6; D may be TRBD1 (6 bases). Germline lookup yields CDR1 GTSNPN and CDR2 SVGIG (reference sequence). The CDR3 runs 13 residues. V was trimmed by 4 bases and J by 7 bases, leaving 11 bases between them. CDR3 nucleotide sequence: TGTGCCTGGAACAGGGCGGGGAATTCACCCCTCCACTTT. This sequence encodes CAWNRAGNSPLHF.

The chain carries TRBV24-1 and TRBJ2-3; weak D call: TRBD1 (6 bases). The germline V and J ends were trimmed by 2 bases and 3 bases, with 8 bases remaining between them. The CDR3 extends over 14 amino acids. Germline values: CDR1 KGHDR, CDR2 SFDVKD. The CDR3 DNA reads TGTGCCACCAGTGATTGGCAGGGGACAGATACGCAGTATTTT. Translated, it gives CATSDWQGTDTQYF.

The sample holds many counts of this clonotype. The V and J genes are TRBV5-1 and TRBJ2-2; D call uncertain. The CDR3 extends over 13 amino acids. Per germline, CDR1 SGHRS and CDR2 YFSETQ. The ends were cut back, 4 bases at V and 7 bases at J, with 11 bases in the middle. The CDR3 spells CASSPGTGGELFF. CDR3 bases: TGCGCCAGCAGCCCGGGCACTGGCGGGGAGCTGTTTTTT.

DNA of the CDR3: TGCAGTGCCAGCAGTGAGTCCAGGATTCATTATGGCTACACCTTC. Amino acids: CSASSESRIHYGYTF. This chain connects TRBV20-1 to TRBJ1-2; D unresolved. Germline V gene lookup returns CDR1 DFQATT and CDR2 SNEGSKA (reference sequence). Trimming shortened V by 6 bases and J by 5 bases, and 22 bases separated the two germline ends. The CDR3 is 15 residues long.